These 23 T cell receptor beta chains share one sample of origin, sequenced in a study of shared clonotypes between healthy human individuals. Generated by immunoSEQ multiplex PCR, the TCRdb table keeps only in-frame clones and is missing some. The table includes 2.3 million or so clones, 85% to 95% detected once. The material sequenced was naive CD4+ T cells from PBMCs. The subset is: CD45RA+ positively selected. The receptors shown here come from a man between 18 and 35 years old in good health. Some clones in this sample may be carry-over from other donors' samples.

This chain connects TRBV6-6 to TRBJ1-5, with TRBD1 matching 10 bases. With 5 bases clipped from V and 9 bases from J, the junction kept 10 bases outside the gene matches. The CDR3 is made up of 15 amino acids. The germline gives CDR1 MNHNY, CDR2 SVGAGI (reference sequence). This chain's CDR3 is CASSASGQGIRPQHF. CDR3 sequence (DNA): TGTGCCAGCAGTGCATCGGGACAGGGGATTCGGCCCCAGCATTTT.

Comment on this clone: This specimen includes other DNA sequences encoding the same CDR3. CDR3 sequence (DNA): TGTGCCAGTAGTATAGGGATAAACTATGGCTACACCTTC. It encodes CASSIGINYGYTF. The V gene is TRBV19, the J gene TRBJ1-2, with D unresolved. V lost 1 base to trimming and J lost 2 bases, with 5 bases between them. The germline V gene has CDR1 LNHDA and CDR2 SQIVND (reference sequence). The CDR3 length is 13 residues.

On this clone: The sample contains more than one DNA sequence encoding this CDR3. The V and J genes are TRBV29-1 and TRBJ2-5; possible D gene TRBD2, 7 bases. The V gene's germline CDR1 is SQVTM and CDR2 ANQGSEA. This CDR3 is 12 amino acids long. V dropped 2 bases and J dropped 5 bases, with 9 bases sitting between them. The CDR3 DNA reads TGCAGCGTTGAAAAGGGGGGGGAGACCCAGTACTTC. It yields the protein CSVEKGGETQYF.

The gene calls are TRBV5-6 and TRBJ2-5; unclear D gene. V lost 3 bases and J 1 base, leaving 7 bases between the germline ends. The CDR3 has 13 residues. From germline, CDR1 is SGHDT and CDR2 YYEEEE. The CDR3 bases are TGTGCCAGCAGCTGGGTTGGCCAAGAGACCCAGTACTTC. Protein: CASSWVGQETQYF.

The chain recombines TRBV9 with TRBJ2-2; D is unclear. Trimming shortened V by 0 bases and J by 3 bases, and 15 bases separated the two germline ends. Germline-derived CDR1 and CDR2 are SGDLS and YYNGEE. This CDR3 is built from 17 residues. In DNA form, the CDR3 reads TGTGCCAGCAGCGTAGACGGAGATGCAATCGACACCGGGGAGCTGTTTTTT. Encoded protein: CASSVDGDAIDTGELFF.

J is TRBJ2-7 and V is TRBV7-9; a weak D match, TRBD1 (5 bases). V was clipped by 5 bases and J by 4 bases, with 15 bases between them. Germline V gives CDR1 SEHNR, CDR2 FQNEAQ (reference sequence). The CDR3 spans 14 residues. The CDR3 coding sequence is TGTGCCAGCAGCCAGACGCCTCAGGGATACGAGCAGTACTTC. This gives the protein CASSQTPQGYEQYF.

The genes are TRBV7-9 and TRBJ1-1, with D hard to call. There are 18 residues in the CDR3. Germline lookup yields CDR1 SEHNR and CDR2 FQNEAQ (reference sequence). Trimming removed 2 bases at V and 1 base at J, with 20 bases between. The CDR3 is CASSLRPISGQENTEAFF. The CDR3 region has the DNA TGTGCCAGCAGCTTAAGGCCAATCTCTGGCCAGGAGAACACTGAAGCTTTCTTT. Full variable domain (outside the CDR3, taken from reference TRBV7-9 and TRBJ1-1): DTGVSQNPRHKITKRGQNVTFRCDPISEHNRLYWYRQTLGQGPEFLTYFQNEAQLEKSRLLSDRFSAERPKGSFSTLEIQRTEQGDSAMYLCASSLRPISGQENTEAFFGQGTRLTVV.

The chain uses TRBV11-1 and TRBJ2-1; D is unresolved. Germline loops: CDR1 SGHAT, CDR2 FQDESV (reference sequence). The CDR3 covers 13 residues. Trimming removed 5 bases at V and 7 bases at J, with 12 bases between. The CDR3 reads CASSPRNGNEQFF. The CDR3 DNA reads TGTGCCAGCAGCCCCCGGAACGGGAATGAGCAGTTCTTC.

J is TRBJ2-3 and V is TRBV7-9, with 8 bases aligning to TRBD1. Losses at the gene ends were 8 bases for V and 4 bases for J; bases not matched to a gene: 5. Germline V gene data show CDR1 as SEHNR and CDR2 as FQNEAQ (reference sequence). The CDR3 is 13 amino acids. CDR3 in DNA: TGTGCCAGCGACAGGGGAAACCCAGATACGCAGTATTTT. Its translation: CASDRGNPDTQYF.

V gene TRBV7-3 combines with J gene TRBJ2-2; 7 nucleotides match TRBD2. CDR3 size: 16 residues. The V segment lost 0 bases and the J segment 5 bases; nucleotides outside the gene matches: 6. Looked up from germline, CDR1 is SGHTA and CDR2 is FQGTGA. The CDR3 DNA is TGTGCCAGCAGCTTAACTAGCGGGTCCAGGACCGGGGAGCTGTTTTTT. Encoded protein: CASSLTSGSRTGELFF.

V is TRBV5-1 and J is TRBJ2-2, with D perhaps given as TRBD1 or TRBD2 (5 bases each). Trimming stripped 5 bases from V and 2 bases from J, with 10 bases between. The CDR3 runs to 14 residues. Germline lookup yields CDR1 SGHRS and CDR2 YFSETQ. The CDR3, as DNA: TGCGCCAGCAGTAGGGGACCTAACACCGGGGAGCTGTTTTTT. It encodes CASSRGPNTGELFF. Supplemented by reference TRBV5-1 and TRBJ2-2, the full variable domain reads KAGVTQTPRYLIKTRGQQVTLSCSPISGHRSVSWYQQTPGQGLQFLFEYFSETQRNKGNFPGRFSGRQFSNSRSEMNVSTLELGDSALYLCASSRGPNTGELFFGEGSRLTVL.

The V and J genes are TRBV19 and TRBJ2-1, with 8 positions matching TRBD2. The CDR3 runs to 14 residues. Germline V gives CDR1 LNHDA, CDR2 SQIVND (reference sequence). The junction had 5 bases not matched to a gene; V was cut back by 6 bases and J by 4 bases. CDR3 amino acids: CASRKTSVYNEQFF. In nucleotides, the CDR3 is TGTGCCAGTAGAAAGACTAGCGTATACAATGAGCAGTTCTTC. Complete variable domain (other parts from reference TRBV19 and TRBJ2-1): DGGITQSPKYLFRKEGQNVTLSCEQNLNHDAMYWYRQDPGQGLRLIYYSQIVNDFQKGDIAEGYSVSREKKESFPLTVTSAQKNPTAFYLCASRKTSVYNEQFFGPGTRLTVL.

The rearrangement joins TRBV28 to TRBJ1-1; D remains unclear. From germline, CDR1 is MDHEN and CDR2 SYDVKM. V lost 6 bases and J 6 bases, leaving 20 bases between the germline ends. The CDR3 consists of 15 residues. The CDR3 region is CASSQARYQSPEAFF. The DNA for the CDR3 is TGTGCCAGCAGCCAAGCACGTTATCAATCCCCTGAAGCTTTCTTT.

This chain connects TRBV6-1 to TRBJ1-3; 8 bases match TRBD1. Germline loops: CDR1 MNHNS, CDR2 SASEGT. Trimming removed 2 bases from V and 3 bases from J; junction bases left unmatched: 3. The CDR3 loop spans 15 amino acids. CDR3 DNA sequence: TGTGCCAGCAGTGAAACAGGGGGAGTTGGAAACACCATATATTTT. Its protein is CASSETGGVGNTIYF.

V and J are TRBV10-3 and TRBJ2-2, with TRBD2 as a possible D gene (5 bases). The CDR3 runs to 15 residues. Trimming took 3 bases from V and 1 from J, leaving 9 bases between them. From germline, CDR1 is ENHRY and CDR2 SYGVKD. The CDR3 region has the DNA TGTGCCATCAGTGACCCTGGGAGGAACACCGGGGAGCTGTTTTTT. It is translated as CAISDPGRNTGELFF.

As for this clone: Other DNA variants within this sample encode the same CDR3. V usage is TRBV6-6 and J usage is TRBJ2-7, with 7 bases lining up with TRBD2. The CDR3 totals 15 residues. J lost 0 bases, V lost 0 bases, and 2 bases had no gene match. CDR1 and CDR2 from the germline V gene are MNHNY and SVGAGI (reference sequence). The chain's CDR3 is CASSYSGGSSYEQYF. The CDR3, as DNA: TGTGCCAGCAGTTACTCTGGCGGGAGCTCCTACGAGCAGTACTTC.

The genes are TRBV5-6 and TRBJ2-5; D unresolved. The CDR3 length is 15 residues. Per the germline V gene, CDR1 is SGHDT and CDR2 is YYEEEE. Trimming took 3 bases from V and 4 from J, leaving 16 bases between them. In nucleotides, the CDR3 is TGTGCCAGCAGCTCCTGGTGGCAAGGGCGAGAGACCCAGTACTTC. Its protein is CASSSWWQGRETQYF.

The chain uses TRBV30 and TRBJ1-1, with no clear D. Germline loops: CDR1 GTSNPN, CDR2 SVGIG (reference sequence). Trimming cost V 0 bases and J 1 base, with 9 bases left between them. The CDR3 is 14 amino acids. The chain's CDR3 is CAWSVEDWNTEAFF. For the CDR3, the DNA is TGTGCCTGGAGTGTAGAGGACTGGAACACTGAAGCTTTCTTT.

The chain joins TRBV5-1 to TRBJ2-1, with TRBD1 matching over 8 bases. CDR3 length equals 15 residues. J gave up 10 bases and V 3 bases, and 12 bases lay outside the gene matches. Germline V CDR1 and CDR2: SGHRS, YFSETQ. CDR3 in amino acids: CASSWRDRSSGEQFF. The CDR3 nucleotides are TGCGCCAGCAGCTGGCGGGACAGGTCCTCAGGGGAGCAGTTCTTC.

The rearrangement joins TRBV2 to TRBJ2-7; D gene uncertain. CDR1 is SNHLY, CDR2 FYNNEI, per germline. This CDR3 has 13 amino acids. V gave up 8 bases and J gave up 5 bases, with 16 bases separating them. CDR3: CASLREPLDEQYF. The CDR3 DNA follows: TGTGCCAGCCTACGAGAGCCTCTCGACGAGCAGTACTTC.

The V gene is TRBV9, the J gene TRBJ2-1; 7 bases map to TRBD2. The CDR3 consists of 14 residues. Germline CDR1 is SGDLS and CDR2 is YYNGEE. V trimming: 1 base; J trimming: 5 bases; junction bases outside the gene matches: 3. The CDR3 region has the DNA TGTGCCAGCAGCGTACTAGCGGCCAACAATGAGCAGTTCTTC. Residues: CASSVLAANNEQFF.

CDR3: CSSTGLAGSEQYF. The CDR3 DNA follows: TGCAGCAGCACTGGACTAGCGGGAAGCGAGCAGTACTTC. V is TRBV29-1 and J is TRBJ2-7, with 12 bases fitting TRBD2. V gave up 8 bases and J gave up 6 bases; unmatched junction bases: 8. The germline gives CDR1 SQVTM, CDR2 ANQGSEA. CDR3 length: 13 residues.

The sample holds one count of this clone. The chain joins TRBV2 to TRBJ2-7, with 9 nucleotides matching TRBD2. V was clipped by 3 bases and J by 7 bases; unmatched bases: 10. This CDR3 is built from 15 residues. Germline V gene lookup returns CDR1 SNHLY and CDR2 FYNNEI. The CDR3 nucleotides read TGTGCCAGCAGTGAGGTGCTAGCGGGATCTCGGGAGCAGTACTTC. It encodes CASSEVLAGSREQYF.